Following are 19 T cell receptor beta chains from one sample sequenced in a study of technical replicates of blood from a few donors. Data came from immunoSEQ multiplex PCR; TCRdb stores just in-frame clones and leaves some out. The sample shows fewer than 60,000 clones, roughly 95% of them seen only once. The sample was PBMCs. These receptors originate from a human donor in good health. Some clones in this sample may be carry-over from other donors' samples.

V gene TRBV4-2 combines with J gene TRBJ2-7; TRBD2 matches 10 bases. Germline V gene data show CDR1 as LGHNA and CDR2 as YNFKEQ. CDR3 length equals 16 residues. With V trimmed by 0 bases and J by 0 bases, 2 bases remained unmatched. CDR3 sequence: CASSQDLAGASYEQYF. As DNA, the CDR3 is TGTGCCAGCAGCCAAGACCTAGCGGGGGCCTCCTACGAGCAGTACTTC.

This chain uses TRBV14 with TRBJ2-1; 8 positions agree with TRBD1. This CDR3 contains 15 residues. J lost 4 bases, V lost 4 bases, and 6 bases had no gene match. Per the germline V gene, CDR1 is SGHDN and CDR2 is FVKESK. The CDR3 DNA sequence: TGTGCCAGCAGCCCACGGACAGGGTGGTACAATGAGCAGTTCTTC. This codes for CASSPRTGWYNEQFF.

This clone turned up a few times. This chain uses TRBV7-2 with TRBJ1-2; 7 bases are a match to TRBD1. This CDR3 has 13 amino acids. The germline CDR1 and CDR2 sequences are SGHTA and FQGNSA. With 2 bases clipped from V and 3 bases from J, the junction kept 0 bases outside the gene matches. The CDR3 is CASSLTGDYGYTF. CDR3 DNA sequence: TGTGCCAGCAGCTTAACAGGGGACTATGGCTACACCTTC.

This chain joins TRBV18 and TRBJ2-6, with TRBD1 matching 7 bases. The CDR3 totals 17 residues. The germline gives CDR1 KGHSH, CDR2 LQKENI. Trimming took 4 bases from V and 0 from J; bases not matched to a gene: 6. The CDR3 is CASSQSGGPSGANVLTF. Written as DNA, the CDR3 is TGTGCCAGCTCACAATCAGGGGGTCCCTCTGGGGCCAACGTCCTGACTTTC.

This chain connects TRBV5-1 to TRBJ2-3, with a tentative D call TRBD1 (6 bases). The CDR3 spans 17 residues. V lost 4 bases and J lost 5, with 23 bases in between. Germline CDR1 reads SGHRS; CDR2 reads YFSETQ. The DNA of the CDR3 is TGCGCCAGCAGCCCCCTAGGTGGAAGGGGGTCCAGAGATACGCAGTATTTT. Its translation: CASSPLGGRGSRDTQYF.

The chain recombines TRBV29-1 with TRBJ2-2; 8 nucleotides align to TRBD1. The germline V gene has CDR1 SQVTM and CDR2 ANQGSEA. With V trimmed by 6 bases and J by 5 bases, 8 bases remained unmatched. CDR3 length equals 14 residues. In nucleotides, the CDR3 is TGCAGCGTACGGACAGGGTGGTTGACCGGGGAGCTGTTTTTT. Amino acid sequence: CSVRTGWLTGELFF.

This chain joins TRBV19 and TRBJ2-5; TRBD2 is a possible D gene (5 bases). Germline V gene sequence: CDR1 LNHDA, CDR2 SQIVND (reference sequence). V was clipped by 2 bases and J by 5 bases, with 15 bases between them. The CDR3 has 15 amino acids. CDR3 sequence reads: CASSISVASRETQYF. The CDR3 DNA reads TGTGCCAGTAGTATAAGCGTCGCTAGCAGGGAGACCCAGTACTTC.

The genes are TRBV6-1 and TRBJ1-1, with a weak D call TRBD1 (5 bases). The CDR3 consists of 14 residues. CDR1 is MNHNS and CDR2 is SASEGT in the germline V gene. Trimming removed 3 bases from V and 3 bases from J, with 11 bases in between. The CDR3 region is CASSDTGDYTEAFF. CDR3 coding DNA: TGTGCCAGCAGTGACACAGGAGATTACACTGAAGCTTTCTTT.

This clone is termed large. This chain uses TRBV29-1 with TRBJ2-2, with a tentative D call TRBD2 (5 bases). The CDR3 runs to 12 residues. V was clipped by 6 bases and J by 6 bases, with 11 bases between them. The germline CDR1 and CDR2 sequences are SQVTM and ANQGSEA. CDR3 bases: TGCAGCGTATTTACCGGGGCCGGGGAGCTGTTTTTT. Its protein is CSVFTGAGELFF.

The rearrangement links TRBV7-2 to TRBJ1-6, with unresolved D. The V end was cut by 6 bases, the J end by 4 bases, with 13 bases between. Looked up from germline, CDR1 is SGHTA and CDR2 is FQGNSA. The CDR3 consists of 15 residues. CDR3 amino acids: CASSPEGAYNSPLHF. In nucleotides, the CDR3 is TGTGCCAGCAGTCCCGAGGGCGCTTATAATTCACCCCTCCACTTT.

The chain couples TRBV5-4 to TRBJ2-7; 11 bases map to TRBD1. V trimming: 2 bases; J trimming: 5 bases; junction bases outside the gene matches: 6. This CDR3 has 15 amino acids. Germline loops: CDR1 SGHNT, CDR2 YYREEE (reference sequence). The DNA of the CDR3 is TGTGCCAGCAGCTTAAGGACAGGGGGCGGCCACGAGCAGTACTTC. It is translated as CASSLRTGGGHEQYF.

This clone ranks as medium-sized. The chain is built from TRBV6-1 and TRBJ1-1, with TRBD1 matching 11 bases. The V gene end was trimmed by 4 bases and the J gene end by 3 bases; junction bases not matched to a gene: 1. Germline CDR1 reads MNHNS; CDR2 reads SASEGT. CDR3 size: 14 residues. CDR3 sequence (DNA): TGTGCCAGCAGTGGGACAGGGGGCTACACTGAAGCTTTCTTT. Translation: CASSGTGGYTEAFF.

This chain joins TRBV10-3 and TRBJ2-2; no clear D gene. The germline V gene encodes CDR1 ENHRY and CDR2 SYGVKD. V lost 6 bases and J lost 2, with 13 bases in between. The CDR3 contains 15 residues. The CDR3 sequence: CAISGQDANTGELFF. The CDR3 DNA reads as TGTGCCATCAGCGGTCAGGATGCAAACACCGGGGAGCTGTTTTTT.

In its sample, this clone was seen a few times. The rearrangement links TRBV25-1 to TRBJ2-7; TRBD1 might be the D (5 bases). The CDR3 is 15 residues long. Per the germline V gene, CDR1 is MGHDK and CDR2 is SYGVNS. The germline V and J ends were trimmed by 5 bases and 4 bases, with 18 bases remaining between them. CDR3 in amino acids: CASSRQGSSGYEQYF. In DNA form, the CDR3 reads TGTGCCAGCAGTAGGCAGGGATCATCGGGTTACGAGCAGTACTTC.

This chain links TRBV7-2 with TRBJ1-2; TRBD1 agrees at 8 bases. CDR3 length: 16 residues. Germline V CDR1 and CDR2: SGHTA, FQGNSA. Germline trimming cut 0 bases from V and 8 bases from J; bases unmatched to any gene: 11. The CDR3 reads CASSLAQGRGLGGYTF. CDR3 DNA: TGTGCCAGCAGCTTAGCGCAGGGCAGGGGGCTGGGGGGCTACACCTTC. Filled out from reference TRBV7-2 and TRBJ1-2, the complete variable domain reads GAGVSQSPSNKVTEKGKDVELRCDPISGHTALYWYRQSLGQGLEFLIYFQGNSAPDKSGLPSDRFSAERTGGSVSTLTIQRTQQEDSAVYLCASSLAQGRGLGGYTFGSGTRLTVV.

Here the CDR3 reads CASSRTLNTGELFF. The DNA of the CDR3 is TGTGCCAGCAGCCGGACTCTAAACACCGGGGAGCTGTTTTTT. J is TRBJ2-2 and V is TRBV7-2; TRBD2 might be the D (5 bases). CDR1 is SGHTA and CDR2 is FQGNSA in the germline V gene. The V and J ends lost 5 bases and 2 bases respectively, with 9 bases between them. This CDR3 is built from 14 residues. Variable domain in full (rest from reference TRBV7-2 and TRBJ2-2): GAGVSQSPSNKVTEKGKDVELRCDPISGHTALYWYRQSLGQGLEFLIYFQGNSAPDKSGLPSDRFSAERTGGSVSTLTIQRTQQEDSAVYLCASSRTLNTGELFFGEGSRLTVL.

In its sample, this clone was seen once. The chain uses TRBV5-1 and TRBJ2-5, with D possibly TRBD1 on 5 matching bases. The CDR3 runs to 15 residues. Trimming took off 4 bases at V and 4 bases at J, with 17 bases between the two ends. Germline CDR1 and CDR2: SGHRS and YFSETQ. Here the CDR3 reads CASSGQPGWSETQYF. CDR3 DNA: TGCGCCAGCAGCGGACAACCCGGGTGGTCAGAGACCCAGTACTTC.

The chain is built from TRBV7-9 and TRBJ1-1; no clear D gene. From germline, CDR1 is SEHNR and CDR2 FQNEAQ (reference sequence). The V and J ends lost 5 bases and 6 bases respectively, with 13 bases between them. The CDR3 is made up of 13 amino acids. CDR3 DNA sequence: TGTGCCAGCAGCCCCCGGGTTGAGGCTGAAGCTTTCTTT. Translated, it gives CASSPRVEAEAFF.

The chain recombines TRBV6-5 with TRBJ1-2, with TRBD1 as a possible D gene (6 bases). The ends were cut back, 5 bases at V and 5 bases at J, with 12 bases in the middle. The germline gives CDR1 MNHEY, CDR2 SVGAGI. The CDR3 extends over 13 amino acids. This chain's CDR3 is CASSPQGRYGYTF. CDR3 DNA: TGTGCCAGCAGTCCCCAGGGGCGGTATGGCTACACCTTC.